This T cell receptor (beta chain) was sequenced during a study of shared T cell receptors in the human thymus. The germline CDR1 and CDR2 sequences are GTSNPN and SVGIG (reference sequence). The CDR3 has 16 residues. With V trimmed by 3 bases and J by 0 bases, 5 bases remained unmatched. TCRdb keeps only in-frame clones here, not all; method: immunoSEQ multiplex PCR. Among almost 550,000 clones, 75% to 85% were seen once, and the ten largest hold more than 0.01%. The data were also submitted as part of a second study, on human thymus T cells. That publication notes: Resections obtained during corrective heart surgery supplied the thymus tissue.

Source material: thymocytes. The sequence derives from a boy in the first two years of life with a congenital heart defect. The V and J genes are TRBV30 and TRBJ2-4; 10 nucleotides align to TRBD2. DNA for the CDR3: TGTGCCTGGAGATATGGACTAGCGGTAGCCAAAAACATTCAGTACTTC. Amino acid sequence: CAWRYGLAVAKNIQYF.